Shown below are 32 T cell receptor beta chains from a single sample sequenced in a study of blood T cell repertoires in COVID-19. Clones were sequenced by immunoSEQ multiplex PCR, and TCRdb holds only the in-frame ones, with some missing. This sample has fewer than 250,000 clones; roughly 90% occur once, and the top ten carry around 8%. The sequenced sample was PBMCs or T cells enriched from blood (not recorded which). These receptors came from a young woman who had recovered from COVID-19.

This rearrangement joins TRBV5-6 to TRBJ2-4; possible D gene TRBD2, 5 bases. V lost 0 bases to trimming and J lost 7 bases, with 8 bases between them. The germline V gene has CDR1 SGHDT and CDR2 YYEEEE. The CDR3 totals 13 residues. CDR3 amino acids: CASSLAGKNIQYF. CDR3 sequence (DNA): TGTGCCAGCAGCTTGGCGGGAAAGAACATTCAGTACTTC.

The chain uses TRBV21-1 and TRBJ2-1; the table gives TRBD2 as D, unverified against the DNA. TRBV21-1 corresponds to a pseudogene. The CDR3 is made up of 19 amino acids. The CDR3 is CASSARLAGRAYSSNEQFF. CDR3 coding DNA: TGTGCCAGCAGCGCAAGACTAGCGGGGCGCGCTTATTCGAGTAATGAGCAGTTCTTC.

The V gene is TRBV7-9, the J gene TRBJ2-3; D is unresolved. Germline V gene sequence: CDR1 SEHNR, CDR2 FQNEAQ (reference sequence). This CDR3 contains 11 residues. Deletions cut 4 bases from V and 6 bases from J, with 5 bases between. In DNA form, the CDR3 reads TGTGCCAGCAGCTCCAGGGATACGCAGTATTTT. This encodes CASSSRDTQYF.

V is TRBV30 and J is TRBJ1-2; 11 bases line up with TRBD1. The CDR3 totals 19 residues. Per the germline V gene, CDR1 is GTSNPN and CDR2 is SVGIG (reference sequence). Unmatched junction bases numbered 21, after V lost 2 bases and J lost 7 bases. Written as DNA, the CDR3 is TGTGCCTGGAGTTTCTTGGGGTTGGACAGGGGGCGATTGCTTTCTGGCTACACCTTC. Encoded protein: CAWSFLGLDRGRLLSGYTF.

The chain couples TRBV2 to TRBJ2-3, with 8 bases lining up with TRBD2. This CDR3 contains 15 residues. Germline assignment: CDR1 SNHLY and CDR2 FYNNEI. J was trimmed by 3 bases and V by 4 bases; bases with no gene match: 6. The CDR3 DNA is TGTGCCAGCAGTGGGGGAGCGGGGGTAACAGATACGCAGTATTTT. Translation: CASSGGAGVTDTQYF.

This clone was observed once. The chain combines TRBV11-2 with TRBJ2-3, with TRBD2 as a possible D gene (7 bases). CDR1 and CDR2 from the germline V gene are SGHAT and FQNNGV. V lost 5 bases and J lost 4, with 22 bases in between. The CDR3 covers 17 residues. In DNA, the CDR3 is TGTGCCAGCAGCCTCAAGGGGGGGGCGCGGAAGGCAGATACGCAGTATTTT. Encoded protein: CASSLKGGARKADTQYF.

As DNA, the CDR3 is TGTGCCAGCAGCTTGGCCAAATCCGCGTTGAATCAGCCCCAGCATTTT. Protein: CASSLAKSALNQPQHF. This chain links TRBV5-6 with TRBJ1-5; D unresolved. The length of the CDR3 is 16 residues. Per germline, CDR1 SGHDT and CDR2 YYEEEE. Trimming cost V 0 bases and J 4 bases, with 14 bases left between them.

This chain uses TRBV28 with TRBJ1-4; D unclear. This CDR3 is built from 15 residues. V dropped 6 bases and J dropped 0 bases, with 11 bases sitting between them. Germline CDR1 is MDHEN and CDR2 is SYDVKM. The CDR3 sequence: CASSGAGTTNEKLFF. The CDR3, as DNA: TGTGCCAGCAGCGGCGCCGGGACAACTAATGAAAAACTGTTTTTT. The full variable domain, its missing parts supplied by reference TRBV28 and TRBJ1-4, is DVKVTQSSRYLVKRTGEKVFLECVQDMDHENMFWYRQDPGLGLRLIYFSYDVKMKEKGDIPEGYSVSREKKERFSLILESASTNQTSMYLCASSGAGTTNEKLFFGSGTQLSVL.

The chain combines TRBV7-9 with TRBJ1-6, with 7 bases fitting TRBD1. The V and J ends lost 5 bases and 8 bases, in that order; junction bases with no gene match: 9. Germline V gene sequence: CDR1 SEHNR, CDR2 FQNEAQ (reference sequence). There are 15 residues in the CDR3. This chain's CDR3 is CASSLTGPGDSPLHF. In DNA form, the CDR3 reads TGTGCCAGCAGCCTGACAGGGCCAGGGGATTCACCCCTCCACTTT.

The rearrangement links TRBV7-9 to TRBJ2-6; D ambiguous. V lost 4 bases to trimming and J lost 2 bases, with 12 bases between them. The CDR3 is 16 residues long. Germline CDR1 is SEHNR and CDR2 is FQNEAQ (reference sequence). Here the CDR3 DNA reads TGTGCCAGCAGCTCGCCCGGCGGCACTGGGGCCAACGTCCTGACTTTC. Translation: CASSSPGGTGANVLTF.

A single count supports this clone. The chain links TRBV9 to TRBJ2-5; 12 nucleotides match TRBD2. J gave up 5 bases and V 0 bases, and 2 bases lay outside the gene matches. This CDR3 has 15 amino acids. Germline CDR1 and CDR2: SGDLS and YYNGEE. CDR3 DNA sequence: TGTGCCAGCAGCGTAGGGACTAGCGGGGTGGAGACCCAGTACTTC. This translates into CASSVGTSGVETQYF.

The J gene is TRBJ1-2, the V gene TRBV7-8; D is perhaps TRBD1 (5 bases). CDR3 size: 13 residues. V dropped 5 bases and J dropped 8 bases, with 15 bases sitting between them. Germline loops: CDR1 SGHVS, CDR2 FQNEAQ. This CDR3 reads CASSPGGGWGYTF. The CDR3 DNA sequence: TGTGCCAGCAGCCCCGGGGGGGGTTGGGGCTACACCTTC.

The rearrangement uses TRBV5-1 and TRBJ1-4; 9 bases align to TRBD1. This CDR3 is built from 15 residues. Per the germline V gene, CDR1 is SGHRS and CDR2 is YFSETQ. The V segment lost 1 base and the J segment 5 bases; nucleotides outside the gene matches: 3. The CDR3 spells CASSLRDRGNEKLFF. In nucleotides, the CDR3 is TGCGCCAGCAGCTTGAGAGACAGGGGGAATGAAAAACTGTTTTTT. The full variable domain, rest sourced from reference TRBV5-1 and TRBJ1-4, is KAGVTQTPRYLIKTRGQQVTLSCSPISGHRSVSWYQQTPGQGLQFLFEYFSETQRNKGNFPGRFSGRQFSNSRSEMNVSTLELGDSALYLCASSLRDRGNEKLFFGSGTQLSVL.

The chain couples TRBV6-5 to TRBJ2-3; 9 bases align to TRBD2. This CDR3 has 14 amino acids. Germline loops: CDR1 MNHEY, CDR2 SVGAGI. Trimming took 7 bases from V and 2 from J; bases not matched to a gene: 4. The CDR3 protein is CASKRGALTDTQYF. The CDR3 DNA follows: TGTGCCAGCAAGCGGGGGGCCCTCACAGATACGCAGTATTTT.

The chain joins TRBV7-9 to TRBJ2-7; no clear D. The CDR3 is 13 amino acids. Germline assignment: CDR1 SEHNR and CDR2 FQNEAQ (reference sequence). Deletions cut 0 bases from V and 5 bases from J, with 8 bases between. The CDR3 DNA is TGTGCCAGCAGCTTAGCGAGTGAGAACGAGCAGTACTTC. Translating gives CASSLASENEQYF.

The CDR3 spells CASRETSGVEGTQYF. As DNA, the CDR3 is TGTGCCAGCAGAGAAACTAGCGGGGTTGAGGGGACCCAGTACTTC. V and J are TRBV7-2 and TRBJ2-5; 10 bases align to TRBD2. The CDR3 loop spans 15 amino acids. Germline V gene data show CDR1 as SGHTA and CDR2 as FQGNSA. V shed 6 bases, J shed 7 bases, and the junction held 11 bases outside the gene matches.

The chain carries TRBV19 and TRBJ1-1; D may be TRBD1 (5 bases). Trimming removed 4 bases from V and 0 bases from J, with 21 bases in between. Germline values: CDR1 LNHDA, CDR2 SQIVND (reference sequence). The CDR3 is 18 amino acids. The CDR3 spells CASSTMAGGLSMNTEAFF. CDR3 sequence (DNA): TGTGCCAGTAGTACCATGGCGGGGGGTCTATCGATGAACACTGAAGCTTTCTTT.

The CDR3 DNA reads as TGTGCCAGCAGCATAGGACAGCGGAATCAGCCCCAGCATTTT. Encoded protein: CASSIGQRNQPQHF. This sequence joins TRBV5-6 and TRBJ1-5; D possibly corresponds to TRBD1 (6 bases). V was pared by 4 bases and J by 4 bases, with 12 bases between. The CDR3 has 14 residues. Germline loops: CDR1 SGHDT, CDR2 YYEEEE.

This clone was counted a few times. This sequence joins TRBV28 and TRBJ1-5; D call uncertain. Germline CDR1 and CDR2: MDHEN and SYDVKM. Trimming took 6 bases from V and 1 from J, leaving 13 bases between them. CDR3 length: 15 residues. The CDR3 spells CASRAEARSNQPQHF. CDR3 DNA sequence: TGTGCCAGCAGGGCAGAAGCGAGGAGCAATCAGCCCCAGCATTTT.

The gene calls are TRBV13 and TRBJ2-1; 9 bases map to TRBD2. This CDR3 contains 16 residues. CDR1 PRHDT and CDR2 FYEKMQ come from the germline V gene (reference sequence). Germline trimming cut 1 base from V and 8 bases from J; bases unmatched to any gene: 9. The chain's CDR3 is CASSLVAGGPFDEQFF. The CDR3 nucleotides read TGTGCCAGCAGCTTAGTGGCGGGGGGGCCATTTGATGAGCAGTTCTTC. Together with reference TRBV13 and TRBJ2-1, the CDR3 gives the full variable domain: AAGVIQSPRHLIKEKRETATLKCYPIPRHDTVYWYQQGPGQDPQFLISFYEKMQSDKGSIPDRFSAQQFSDYHSELNMSSLELGDSALYFCASSLVAGGPFDEQFFGPGTRLTVL.

The V gene is TRBV12-3 or TRBV12-4, the J gene TRBJ2-2, with TRBD2 identical over 7 bases. V gave up 5 bases and J gave up 5 bases; unmatched junction bases: 2. The CDR3 is made up of 13 amino acids. CDR3 in amino acids: CASSQLATGELFF. The CDR3 bases are TGTGCCAGCAGTCAACTAGCGACCGGGGAGCTGTTTTTT.

The chain couples TRBV5-6 to TRBJ2-5; no firm D call. The germline V gene encodes CDR1 SGHDT and CDR2 YYEEEE. The CDR3 is 12 amino acids. V shed 0 bases and J shed 5 bases, with 5 bases lying between them. The CDR3 bases are TGTGCCAGCAGCTTGGCGGTTGAGACCCAGTACTTC. It is translated as CASSLAVETQYF.

This chain joins TRBV7-9 and TRBJ1-5, with D possibly being TRBD1 (5 bases). The CDR3 covers 11 residues. V lost 8 bases to trimming and J lost 6 bases, with 8 bases between them. Germline CDR1 is SEHNR and CDR2 is FQNEAQ (reference sequence). The CDR3 protein is CASGGGQPQHF. The CDR3 nucleotides are TGTGCCAGCGGCGGGGGTCAGCCCCAGCATTTT.

The V gene is TRBV28, the J gene TRBJ2-7; unclear D gene. The ends were cut back, 3 bases at V and 1 base at J, with 16 bases in the middle. This CDR3 has 16 amino acids. Germline V lookup: CDR1 MDHEN, CDR2 SYDVKM. The CDR3 loop reads CASSFGSLPDSYEQYF. DNA of the CDR3: TGTGCCAGCAGTTTCGGGTCCTTACCGGATTCCTACGAGCAGTACTTC.

The chain combines TRBV2 with TRBJ2-3, with 10 bases lining up with TRBD2. The CDR3 consists of 17 residues. CDR1 is SNHLY, CDR2 FYNNEI, per germline. Trimming removed 7 bases from V and 0 bases from J; junction bases left unmatched: 10. The CDR3 DNA reads as TGTGCCAGCATTCCTAGCGGGGGAATACAGAGCACAGATACGCAGTATTTT. Translation: CASIPSGGIQSTDTQYF. Using reference TRBV2 and TRBJ2-3 for the parts outside the CDR3, the full variable domain is EPEVTQTPSHQVTQMGQEVILRCVPISNHLYFYWYRQILGQKVEFLVSFYNNEISEKSEIFDDQFSVERPDGSNFTLKIRSTKLEDSAMYFCASIPSGGIQSTDTQYFGPGTRLTVL.

The chain links TRBV10-3 to TRBJ2-1; 7 nucleotides agree with TRBD1. Losses at the gene ends were 6 bases for V and 0 bases for J; bases not matched to a gene: 5. Per the germline V gene, CDR1 is ENHRY and CDR2 is SYGVKD. There are 15 residues in the CDR3. The CDR3 is CAIRDTGASYNEQFF. CDR3 in DNA: TGTGCCATCAGAGATACAGGGGCCTCCTACAATGAGCAGTTCTTC.

The rearrangement links TRBV5-1 to TRBJ2-3, with 7 bases identical to TRBD2. J was trimmed by 2 bases and V by 4 bases; bases with no gene match: 7. Germline V gene sequence: CDR1 SGHRS, CDR2 YFSETQ. The CDR3 has 15 amino acids. Here the CDR3 reads CASSVEAGFTDTQYF. In DNA, the CDR3 is TGCGCCAGCAGCGTGGAAGCGGGATTCACAGATACGCAGTATTTT. The full variable domain, completed using reference TRBV5-1 and TRBJ2-3, is KAGVTQTPRYLIKTRGQQVTLSCSPISGHRSVSWYQQTPGQGLQFLFEYFSETQRNKGNFPGRFSGRQFSNSRSEMNVSTLELGDSALYLCASSVEAGFTDTQYFGPGTRLTVL.

The rearrangement joins TRBV5-1 to TRBJ1-1; D ambiguous. This CDR3 contains 13 residues. Germline loops: CDR1 SGHRS, CDR2 YFSETQ. The V end lost 4 bases, the J end lost 0 bases, and 7 bases lay between the germline ends. CDR3 bases: TGCGCCAGCAGCACAGTTATGAACACTGAAGCTTTCTTT. Protein product: CASSTVMNTEAFF.

The chain links TRBV10-1 to TRBJ2-7; D not resolved. CDR3 length: 13 residues. CDR1 and CDR2 from the germline V gene are WNHNN and SYGVQD (reference sequence). V gave up 0 bases and J gave up 7 bases, with 10 bases separating them. The CDR3 spells CASSESYVGEQYF. DNA of the CDR3: TGCGCCAGCAGTGAGTCCTACGTCGGGGAGCAGTACTTC.

The V call is TRBV5-4, the J call TRBJ1-1; D may be TRBD1 (5 bases). CDR1 and CDR2 from the germline V gene are SGHNT and YYREEE (reference sequence). V dropped 2 bases and J dropped 1 base, with 12 bases sitting between them. The CDR3 runs to 15 residues. CDR3 in amino acids: CASSFGGRGNTEAFF. CDR3 nucleotides: TGTGCCAGCAGCTTTGGGGGGAGGGGGAACACTGAAGCTTTCTTT.

This clone was observed a single time. The chain links TRBV11-2 to TRBJ1-4; the D is unclear. The CDR3 loop spans 12 amino acids. The V gene lost 4 bases and the J gene lost 5 bases, with 5 bases spanning the gap. Per germline, CDR1 SGHAT and CDR2 FQNNGV. The CDR3 coding sequence is TGTGCCAGCAGCTACAACAATGAAAAACTGTTTTTT. Its protein product is CASSYNNEKLFF.

The chain employs TRBV12-5 and TRBJ2-1, with a weak D call TRBD2 (7 bases). Between the trimmed V and J ends, which lost 6 bases and 0 bases, there was a span of 12 bases. The CDR3 totals 15 residues. The germline V gene has CDR1 LGHNT and CDR2 FRNRAP. The CDR3 DNA reads TGTGCTAGTGGGGGCGGGGGCAGCTCCTACAATGAGCAGTTCTTC. It translates to CASGGGGSSYNEQFF.